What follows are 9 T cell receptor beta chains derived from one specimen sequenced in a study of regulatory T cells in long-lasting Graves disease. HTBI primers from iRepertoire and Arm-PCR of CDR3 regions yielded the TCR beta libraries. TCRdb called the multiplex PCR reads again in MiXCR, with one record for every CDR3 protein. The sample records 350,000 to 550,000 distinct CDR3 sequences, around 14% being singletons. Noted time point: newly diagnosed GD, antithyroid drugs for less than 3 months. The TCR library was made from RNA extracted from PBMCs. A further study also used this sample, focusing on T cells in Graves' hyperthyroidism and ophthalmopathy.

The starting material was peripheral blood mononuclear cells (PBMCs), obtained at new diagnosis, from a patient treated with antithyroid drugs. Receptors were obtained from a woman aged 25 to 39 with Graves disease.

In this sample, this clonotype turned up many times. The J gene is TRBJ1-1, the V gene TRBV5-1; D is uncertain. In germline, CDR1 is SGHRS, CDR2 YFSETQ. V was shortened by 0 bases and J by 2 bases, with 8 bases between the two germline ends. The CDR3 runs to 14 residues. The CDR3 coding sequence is TGCGCCAGCAGCTTGGATGCGGCCAACACTGAAGCTTTCTTT. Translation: CASSLDAANTEAFF. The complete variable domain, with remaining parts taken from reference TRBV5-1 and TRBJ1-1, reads KAGVTQTPRYLIKTRGQQVTLSCSPISGHRSVSWYQQTPGQGLQFLFEYFSETQRNKGNFPGRFSGRQFSNSRSEMNVSTLELGDSALYLCASSLDAANTEAFFGQGTRLTVV.

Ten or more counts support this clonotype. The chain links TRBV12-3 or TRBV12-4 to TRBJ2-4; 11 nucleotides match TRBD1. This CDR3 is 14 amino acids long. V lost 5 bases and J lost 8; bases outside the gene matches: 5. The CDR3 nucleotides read TGTGCCAGCAGTCGGACAGGGGGCTTCTACATTCAGTACTTC. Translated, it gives CASSRTGGFYIQYF.

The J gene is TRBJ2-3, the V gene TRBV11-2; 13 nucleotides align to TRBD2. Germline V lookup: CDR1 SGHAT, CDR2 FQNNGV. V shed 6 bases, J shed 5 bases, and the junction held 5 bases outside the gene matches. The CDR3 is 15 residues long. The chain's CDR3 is CASRILAGGGDTQYF. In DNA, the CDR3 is TGTGCCAGCAGGATACTAGCGGGAGGGGGAGATACGCAGTATTTT. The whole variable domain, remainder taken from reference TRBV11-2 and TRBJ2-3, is EAGVAQSPRYKIIEKRQSVAFWCNPISGHATLYWYQQILGQGPKLLIQFQNNGVVDDSQLPKDRFSAERLKGVDSTLKIQPAKLEDSAVYLCASRILAGGGDTQYFGPGTRLTVL.

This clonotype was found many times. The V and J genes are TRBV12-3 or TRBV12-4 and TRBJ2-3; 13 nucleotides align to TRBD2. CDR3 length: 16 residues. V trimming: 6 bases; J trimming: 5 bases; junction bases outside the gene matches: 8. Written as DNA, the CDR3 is TGTGCCAGCAGGGCGGGGACTAGCGGGAAGGTAGATACGCAGTATTTT. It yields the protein CASRAGTSGKVDTQYF.

CDR3 sequence reads: CASSLRSGNLNNEQFF. CDR3 sequence (DNA): TGTGCCAGCAGTTTGAGAAGCGGGAATCTGAACAATGAGCAGTTCTTC. This rearrangement joins TRBV28 to TRBJ2-1; 7 nucleotides agree with TRBD2. The CDR3 has 16 residues. CDR1 and CDR2 (germline): MDHEN, SYDVKM. The ends lost 3 bases at V and 5 bases at J; junction bases unmatched: 10.

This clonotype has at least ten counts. In nucleotides, the CDR3 is TGTGCCAGCAGCTTAGTTGTGGCTAGCGGGAGGGCCGTCCGTTACAATGAGCAGTTCTTC. As protein: CASSLVVASGRAVRYNEQFF. The V call is TRBV7-9, the J call TRBJ2-1, with 12 bases lining up with TRBD2. This CDR3 has 20 residues. Germline CDR1 is SEHNR and CDR2 is FQNEAQ (reference sequence). V lost 1 base and J lost 4; bases outside the gene matches: 14.

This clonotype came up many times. The CDR3 DNA is TGTGCCAGCAGTTTGCAGGGCCCCTACAATGAGCAGTTCTTC. It is translated as CASSLQGPYNEQFF. The chain combines TRBV28 with TRBJ2-1; the D gene is possibly TRBD1 (5 bases). Germline lookup yields CDR1 MDHEN and CDR2 SYDVKM. Trimming stripped 3 bases from V and 2 bases from J, with 8 bases between. This CDR3 region has 14 residues.

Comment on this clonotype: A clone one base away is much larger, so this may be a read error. The CDR3 nucleotides are TGCAGCGTCCACTCGGGGGGCGAGCAGTTCTTC. This sequence encodes CSVHSGGEQFF. The chain combines TRBV29-1 with TRBJ2-1, with D possibly TRBD2 on 7 matching bases. V gave up 6 bases and J gave up 10 bases, with 13 bases separating them. The length of the CDR3 is 11 residues. Germline values: CDR1 SQVTM, CDR2 ANQGSEA.

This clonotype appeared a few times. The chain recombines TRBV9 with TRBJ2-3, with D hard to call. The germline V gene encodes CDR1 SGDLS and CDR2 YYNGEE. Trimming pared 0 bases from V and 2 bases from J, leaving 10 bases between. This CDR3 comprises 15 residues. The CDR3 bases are TGTGCCAGCAGCGTAGACTCACCCCACACAGATACGCAGTATTTT. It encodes CASSVDSPHTDTQYF.